This TCR beta chain was recovered during a study of T-cell reconstitution after alpha-beta-depleted transplantation in children. Researchers prepared the TCRbeta library using unique molecular identifiers, the study reports. TCRdb redid the calling of the PCR reads with MiXCR, one entry per CDR3 protein. The sample lists some 830,000 distinct CDR3 sequences, around 15% occurring once. CDR3 length equals 12 residues. Per germline, CDR1 SGHRS and CDR2 YFSETQ. Trimming removed 4 bases from V and 6 bases from J; junction bases left unmatched: 0. This clonotype was seen a handful of times. Its specificity is unknown. Study-wide points: Alpha-beta T cells about two months after transplant reportedly derived from several hundred expanded graft clones. Among T cells one year after transplant, newly produced cells accounted for most counts and diversity. Surviving recipient T cells and thymic progenitors produced the high day-60 TCRbeta diversity seen in some patients.

The clonotype was recovered from a male patient younger than 18 who had a stem cell transplant for acute lymphoblastic leukemia, so the T cells may come from the graft donor. The sequencing used PBMCs, mostly from graft donor cells, collected 360 days after TCRalphabeta/CD19-depleted stem cell transplant. J is TRBJ1-2 and V is TRBV5-1; 10 positions agree with TRBD1. This chain's CDR3 is CASSDRGHGYTF. CDR3 bases: TGCGCCAGCAGCGACAGGGGGCATGGCTACACCTTC.